Listed below are T cell receptor beta chains from one sample, sequenced in a study of cytomegalovirus exposure and HLA in healthy donors. Assay used: immunoSEQ multiplex PCR; TCRdb lists only in-frame clones, some missing. Counted here are approximately 160,000 clones, around 80% occurring once; the ten biggest clones make up approximately 6%. The sample was PBMCs. The source of these receptors is a man aged 25-45 years in good health and CMV-seropositive. Both conserved end residues are part of each CDR3. The D gene is left open where the match is weak. Some rows mark clone size as missing; the rest say once, few, many or name a class of expanded clone.

NA	TRBV5-6	TRBJ2-6	NA	CASSQGTGQRANVLTF	TGTGCCAGCAGCCAGGGAACCGGACAGCGGGCCAACGTCCTGACTTTC
TRBD1	TRBV25-1	TRBJ2-1	NA	CASTRTRDRADEQFF	TGTGCCAGCACCCGGACGAGGGACAGGGCGGATGAGCAGTTCTTC
NA	TRBV28	TRBJ2-3	NA	CASSPRRRATDTQYF	TGTGCCAGCAGTCCCCGGAGGAGGGCCACAGATACGCAGTATTTT
TRBD1	TRBV6-4	TRBJ1-5	NA	CASIGTGLNQPQHF	TGTGCCAGCATTGGGACAGGGCTGAATCAGCCCCAGCATTTT
NA	TRBV7-2	TRBJ2-1	few	CASSPTSWSNEQFF	TGTGCCAGCAGCCCTACTTCGTGGAGCAATGAGCAGTTCTTC
NA	TRBV11-2	TRBJ1-4	NA	CASSPREGQHEKLFF	TGTGCCAGCAGCCCACGGGAGGGGCAGCATGAAAAACTGTTTTTT
TRBD2	TRBV6-4	TRBJ2-1	NA	CASTLTSGSSYNEQFF	TGTGCCAGCACCCTGACTAGCGGGAGTTCCTACAATGAGCAGTTCTTC
TRBD1	TRBV10-1	TRBJ2-7	few	CASSPGTGGHEQYF	TGCGCCAGCAGCCCCGGGACAGGGGGCCACGAGCAGTACTTC
NA	TRBV30	TRBJ1-4	NA	CAWSVQAGGKLFF	TGTGCCTGGAGTGTACAGGCCGGGGGGAAACTGTTTTTT
NA	TRBV27	TRBJ1-2	NA	CASSRTENYGYTF	TGTGCCAGCAGTAGGACAGAGAACTATGGCTACACCTTC
NA	TRBV28	TRBJ2-5	NA	CASSLRVSETQYF	TGTGCCAGCAGTTTACGCGTTAGCGAGACCCAGTACTTC
TRBD1	TRBV19	TRBJ2-5	NA	CASSNPLTGGGETQYF	TGTGCCAGTAGTAACCCCCTAACAGGGGGTGGAGAGACCCAGTACTTC
TRBD2	TRBV5-6	TRBJ2-7	NA	CASSLRDYYEQYF	TGTGCCAGCAGCTTACGGGACTATTACGAGCAGTACTTC
NA	TRBV11-3	TRBJ2-1	NA	CASSQTWTDPQFF	TGTGCCAGCAGTCAAACCTGGACAGATCCTCAGTTCTTC
NA	TRBV7-9	TRBJ2-3	NA	CASSFPTDTQYF	TGTGCCAGCAGCTTCCCGACAGATACGCAGTATTTT
NA	TRBV4-1	TRBJ2-3	NA	CASSYQESTDTQYF	TGCGCCAGCAGTTACCAAGAGTCCACAGATACGCAGTATTTT
NA	TRBV27	TRBJ2-5	NA	CASTPIYSGLGETQYF	TGTGCCAGCACCCCGATCTACAGCGGCTTGGGAGAGACCCAGTACTTC
NA	TRBV2	TRBJ1-6	few	CASIGGLSTQDNSPLHF	TGTGCCAGCATTGGAGGATTATCCACTCAGGATAATTCACCCCTCCACTTT
NA	TRBV6-1	TRBJ2-7	few	CASSGKRGGVPSNSYEQYF	TGTGCCAGCAGTGGGAAGAGGGGGGGGGTGCCCTCTAATTCCTACGAGCAGTACTTC
NA	TRBV29-1	TRBJ2-4	NA	CSVEAGDIQYF	TGCAGCGTTGAAGCCGGTGACATTCAGTACTTC
TRBD2	TRBV9	TRBJ2-7	NA	CASSLTRGGSSYEQYF	TGTGCCAGCAGCCTCACTCGGGGGGGTAGCTCCTACGAGCAGTACTTC
TRBD1	TRBV6-5	TRBJ1-5	few	CASSYSGQGAQPQHF	TGTGCCAGCAGTTACTCGGGACAGGGCGCGCAGCCCCAGCATTTT
TRBD2	TRBV7-2	TRBJ2-5	NA	CASSLGSGTRTWETQYF	TGTGCCAGCAGCTTAGGGTCCGGGACTAGAACGTGGGAGACCCAGTACTTC
TRBD1	TRBV4-1	TRBJ1-1	NA	CASSPRGLRQGMNTEAFF	TGCGCCAGCAGCCCGCGCGGACTTAGACAGGGAATGAACACTGAAGCTTTCTTT
NA	TRBV6-5	TRBJ2-7	NA	CASSYSGAREQYF	TGTGCCAGCAGTTACTCAGGGGCTCGCGAGCAGTACTTC
NA	TRBV29-1	TRBJ2-7	NA	CSVVIIKERYEQYF	TGCAGCGTTGTAATCATTAAAGAGCGGTACGAGCAGTACTTC
NA	TRBV7-9	TRBJ1-1	once	CASSRAGSQVVGTEAFF	TGTGCCAGCAGCAGAGCGGGCAGCCAAGTGGTAGGCACTGAAGCTTTCTTT
NA	TRBV7-9	TRBJ2-7	NA	CASSLVYTQGEQYF	TGTGCCAGCAGCTTAGTATATACGCAGGGCGAGCAGTACTTC
NA	TRBV29-1	TRBJ1-2	NA	CSVGSESYGYTF	TGCAGCGTTGGCAGTGAATCATATGGCTACACCTTC
TRBD2	TRBV19	TRBJ2-7	NA	CASSISRASGTYEQYF	TGTGCCAGTAGTATATCACGTGCTAGCGGCACCTACGAGCAGTACTTC
TRBD1	TRBV19	TRBJ1-2	NA	CASSRTGGSDGYTF	TGTGCCAGTAGTAGGACAGGGGGCAGCGATGGCTACACCTTC
TRBD1	TRBV7-2	TRBJ2-7	NA	CASSPNLPGTGPYYEQYF	TGTGCCAGCAGCCCGAATTTACCCGGGACAGGGCCCTATTACGAGCAGTACTTC
NA	TRBV15	TRBJ1-5	NA	CATSRPPGRGNQPQHF	TGTGCCACCAGCAGACCCCCGGGTCGGGGCAATCAGCCCCAGCATTTT
NA	TRBV6-5	TRBJ1-4	few	CASSPTATNEKLFF	TGTGCCAGCAGCCCGACAGCAACTAATGAAAAACTGTTTTTT
TRBD1	TRBV4-1	TRBJ2-7	NA	CASSTRQGVPYEQYF	TGCGCCAGCAGCACCCGACAGGGAGTCCCCTACGAGCAGTACTTC
NA	TRBV2	TRBJ2-5	NA	CATGTGTQYF	TGTGCCACGGGAACCGGGACCCAGTACTTC
TRBD2	TRBV5-4	TRBJ2-3	NA	CASSHRTSGSPDTQYF	TGTGCCAGCAGCCACCGGACTAGCGGGAGCCCAGATACGCAGTATTTT
NA	TRBV5-6	TRBJ1-4	NA	CASTLTGAIREKLFF	TGTGCCAGCACCCTAACAGGCGCCATCAGGGAAAAACTGTTTTTT
TRBD1	TRBV5-8	TRBJ2-1	NA	CASSRYRGQGGNEQFF	TGTGCCAGCAGCCGCTACAGGGGACAGGGGGGTAATGAGCAGTTCTTC
NA	TRBV5-1	TRBJ2-2	NA	CASSSGGELFF	TGCGCCAGCAGCTCCGGCGGGGAGCTGTTTTTT
NA	TRBV5-6	TRBJ1-2	NA	CASSLELETFRYGYTF	TGTGCCAGCAGCTTGGAGTTGGAGACCTTCCGGTATGGCTACACCTTC
NA	TRBV5-1	TRBJ2-7	NA	CASSPRLGRASSYEQYF	TGCGCCAGCAGCCCAAGACTAGGGCGAGCAAGCTCCTACGAGCAGTACTTC
TRBD2	TRBV6-5	TRBJ2-3	NA	CASSLRLAGGSQYF	TGTGCCAGCAGTTTGAGACTAGCGGGAGGGTCGCAGTATTTT
TRBD1	TRBV6-5	TRBJ2-7	NA	CASSQRETGGREQYF	TGTGCCAGCAGTCAGCGAGAGACAGGGGGCCGAGAGCAGTACTTC
NA	TRBV5-6	TRBJ2-3	NA	CASSFAQATQYF	TGTGCCAGCAGCTTCGCCCAAGCTACGCAGTATTTT
NA	TRBV19	TRBJ1-2	NA	CASSIQGIYGYTF	TGTGCCAGTAGTATTCAGGGGATCTATGGCTACACCTTC
NA	TRBV27	TRBJ1-2	few	CASRATGLGSYGYTF	TGTGCCAGCAGAGCAACAGGGCTGGGGAGCTATGGCTACACCTTC
TRBD1	TRBV5-6	TRBJ2-4	NA	CASSSGTGSYIQYF	TGTGCCAGCAGCTCGGGGACAGGGAGCTACATTCAGTACTTC
TRBD2	TRBV5-4	TRBJ2-5	NA	CASNQRGGVETQYF	TGTGCCAGCAACCAGCGGGGGGGTGTAGAGACCCAGTACTTC
NA	TRBV10-3	TRBJ2-2	NA	CAISQGGELFF	TGTGCCATCTCTCAGGGGGGGGAGCTGTTTTTT